This T cell receptor beta chain was identified in a study of blood T cell repertoires in COVID-19 (dated by TCRdb to about 2020). Regarding the research as a whole: Samples covering the acute and convalescent phases of COVID-19 were provided by collaborators in the United States, Italy and Spain. Samples were obtained from the ongoing ImmuneRACE study (first 160 participants) and from 1,254 subjects provided by 6 global collaborators. The prospective study material was composed of cDNA or gDNA derived from T cells, B-cell-depleted T cells, or PBMCs. The sample metadata nearly always contained a de-identified subject ID, COVID-19 status, age in years and sex. Where available, HLA class I and class II types were obtained from metadata supplied by the sample provider rather than from assay-based typing. The repertoires were released in a freely available public database intended as a resource for research on the immune response to SARS-CoV-2. The dataset comprised deeply sampled blood TCRbeta repertoires from subjects exposed to, actively infected with, or recovered from COVID-19. Results the study describes overall, beyond this receptor: The amount of clinical and demographic metadata varied by source and participant and was provided uncurated.

In Seattle, one collaborating source enrolled patients while the infection was active and tracked those patients longitudinally over the course of disease. Whole blood was collected in K2EDTA tubes by collaborating institutions according to the institutions' own protocols. For TCRbeta analysis, collaborators shipped samples as frozen whole blood, isolated PBMCs, or DNA extracted from either of those sample types. Comments on this clone: What antigen it recognizes has not been identified. No base quality information exists; no much larger clone differs at one position.

TCRbeta CDR3 regions were amplified from genomic DNA using the immunoSEQ Assay, a bias-controlled multiplex PCR. The original methods were these. Nucleated cell counts per sample were estimated from amplification of reference gene primers within the assay. To quantify the absolute abundance of each unique TCRbeta CDR3 rearrangement, sequence reads were collapsed and filtered. For each sample, productive Simpson clonality was calculated as the square root of Simpson's diversity index over productive rearrangements. What TCRdb holds here is the immuneACCESS table cut down to in-frame rearrangements. Part of the clones is not present; checked against another copy, under half of the missing clones reflect an unresolved V gene, and the others are unexplained. V, J and clone size derive from that table, while D and trimming were established from the DNA sequence. The sample table contains 85,000 to 95,000 clones; only one count was recorded for around 90% of them. In total, the top ten clones hold about 4.8% of the sample.

The receptor was derived from a man aged 60-69 years with COVID-19, enrolled during active disease. Sequencing input: peripheral blood.

The CDR3 reads as follows: CASSNDRGVFVYTF. The nucleotide sequence is TGTGCCAGCAGCAATGACAGGGGAGTTTTCGTCTACACCTTC. This chain joins TRBV5-4 to TRBJ1-2; TRBD1 aligns with 8 central bases. According to the germline V gene (reference sequence), CDR1 reads SGHNT and CDR2 reads YYREEE. The CDR3 runs 14 residues from the cysteine to the phenylalanine. Only the CDR3 portion is preserved as DNA: 42 bases, with reading frame beginning at the first base. Trimming leaves V shorter by 4 bases and J shorter by 10 bases, with the junction holding 12 bases beyond the gene matches.